This T cell receptor beta chain was documented in a study of HIV-infected patients and healthy controls. MiXCR, run by TCRdb on the 5' RACE reads, gives a single entry per CDR3 protein. Of around 67,000 distinct CDR3 sequences listed, about 17% are singletons. This CDR3 contains 12 residues. Germline V CDR1 and CDR2: SEHNR, FQNEAQ (reference sequence). Trimming cost V 8 bases and J 6 bases, with 13 bases left between them. The sample was CD4+ T cells from blood. This sequence joins TRBV7-9 and TRBJ1-1, with a possible D match to TRBD1 (6 bases). This clonotype was obtained from a human donor in good health. CDR3 bases: TGTGCCAGCTCCCCCCAGGGGTCTGAAGCTTTCTTT. Protein product: CASSPQGSEAFF.